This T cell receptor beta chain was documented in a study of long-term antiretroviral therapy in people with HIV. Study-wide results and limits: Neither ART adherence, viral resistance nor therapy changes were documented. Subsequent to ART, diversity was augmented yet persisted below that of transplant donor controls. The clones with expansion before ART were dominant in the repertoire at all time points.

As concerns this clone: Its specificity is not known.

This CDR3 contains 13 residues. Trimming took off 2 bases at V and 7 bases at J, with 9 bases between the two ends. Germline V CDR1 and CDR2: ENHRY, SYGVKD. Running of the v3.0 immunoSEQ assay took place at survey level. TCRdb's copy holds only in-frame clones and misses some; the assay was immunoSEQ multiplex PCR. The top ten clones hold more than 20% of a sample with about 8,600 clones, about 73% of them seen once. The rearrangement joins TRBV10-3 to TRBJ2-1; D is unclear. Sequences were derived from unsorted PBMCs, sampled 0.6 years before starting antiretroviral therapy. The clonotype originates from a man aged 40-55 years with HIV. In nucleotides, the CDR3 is TGTGCCATCAGTGAGCTCATTAAGAATGAGCAGTTCTTC. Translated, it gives CAISELIKNEQFF.